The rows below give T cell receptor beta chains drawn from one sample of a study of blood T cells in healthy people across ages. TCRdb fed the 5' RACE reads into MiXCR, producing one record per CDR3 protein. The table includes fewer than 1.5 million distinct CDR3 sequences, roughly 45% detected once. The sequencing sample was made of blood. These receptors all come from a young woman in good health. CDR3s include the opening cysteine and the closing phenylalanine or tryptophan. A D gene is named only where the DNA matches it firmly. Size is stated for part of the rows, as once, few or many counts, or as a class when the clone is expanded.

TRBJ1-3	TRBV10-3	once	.	TGTGCCATCCGCGAGGGGGACACCATATATTTT	CAIREGDTIYF
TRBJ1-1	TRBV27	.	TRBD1	TGTGCCAGCAGTTTGGTTGGGGGACAGGGGATTACTGAAGCTTTCTTT	CASSLVGGQGITEAFF
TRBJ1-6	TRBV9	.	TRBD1	TGTGCCAGCAGCGTAGGCGGACAGGGGATCTATAATTCACCCCTCCACTTT	CASSVGGQGIYNSPLHF
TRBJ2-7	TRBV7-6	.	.	TGTGCCAGCAGCTTCCTTAGAGGTTGTAGGATTTCCTACGAGCAGTACTTC	CASSFLRGCRISYEQYF
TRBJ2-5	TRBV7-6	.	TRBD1	TGTGCCAGCAGCTTCCTAGACAGGGATGGTCGGTCACAAGAGACCCAGTACTTC	CASSFLDRDGRSQETQYF
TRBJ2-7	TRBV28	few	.	TGTGCCAGCAGTTTATGGGGGACTCCTTCCTACGAGCAGTACTTC	CASSLWGTPSYEQYF
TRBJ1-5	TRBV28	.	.	TGTGCCAGCAACTCACAGGGTCAGCCCCAGCATTTT	CASNSQGQPQHF
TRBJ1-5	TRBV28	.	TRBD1	TGTGCCAGCAGTCCAGGGACAGGGGATCAGCTCCAGCATTTT	CASSPGTGDQLQHF
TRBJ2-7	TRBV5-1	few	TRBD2	TGCGCCAGCAGCCGGGGGGACGTCGAGCAGTACTTC	CASSRGDVEQYF
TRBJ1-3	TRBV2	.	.	TGTGCCAGCACGGAACAGAACTCTGGAAACACCATATATTTT	CASTEQNSGNTIYF
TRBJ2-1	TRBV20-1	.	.	TGCAGTGCTGCACCCGGGGGCGGGTTGGTCAATGAGCAGTTCTTC	CSAAPGGGLVNEQFF
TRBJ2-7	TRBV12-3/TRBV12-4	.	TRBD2	TGTGCCAGCAGTACTGGACTAGCGATTATAGCCGAGCAGTACTTC	CASSTGLAIIAEQYF
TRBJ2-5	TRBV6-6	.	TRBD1	TGTGCCAGCAGTTACTCGACAGGACAGGGTCAAGAGACCCAGTACTTC	CASSYSTGQGQETQYF
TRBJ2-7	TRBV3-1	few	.	TGTGCCAGCAGCCAAGGACTGGGAAACTACGAGCAGTACTTC	CASSQGLGNYEQYF
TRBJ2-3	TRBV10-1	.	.	TGCGCCAGCAGTGAGGCGGGCGGGGGCAGCACAGATACGCAGTATTTT	CASSEAGGGSTDTQYF
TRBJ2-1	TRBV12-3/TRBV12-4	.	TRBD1	TGTGCCACCACATCCGACAGGGAGAAATACAATGAGCAGTTCTTC	CATTSDREKYNEQFF
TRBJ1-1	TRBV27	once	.	TGTGCCAGCAGTCCTTGGGTTGGAGCCACTGAAGCTTTCTTT	CASSPWVGATEAFF
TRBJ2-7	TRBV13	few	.	TGTGCCAGCAGCTTCTCCGGGGGTCGGGGTTACGAGCAGTACTTC	CASSFSGGRGYEQYF
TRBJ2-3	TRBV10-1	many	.	TGTGCCAGCAGTGAATCTAGCACAGATACGCAGTATTTT	CASSESSTDTQYF
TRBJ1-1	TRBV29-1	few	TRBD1	TGCAGCGCGACAGGGGTGAACACTGAAGCTTTCTTT	CSATGVNTEAFF
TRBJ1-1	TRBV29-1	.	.	TGCAGCGTTGACCTGCAGGTCCGTGAAGCTTTCTTT	CSVDLQVREAFF
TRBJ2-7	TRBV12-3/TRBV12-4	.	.	TGTGCCAGCGCTAACCCACCCGGCGAGCAGTACTTC	CASANPPGEQYF
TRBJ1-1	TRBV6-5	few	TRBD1	TGTGCCAGCAGTCCGCGAGGGGGCATGAACACTGAAGCTTTCTTT	CASSPRGGMNTEAFF
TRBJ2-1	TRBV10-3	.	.	TGTGCCATCAGTGAGTCGGACCAACGTGGGTTCTTC	CAISESDQRGFF
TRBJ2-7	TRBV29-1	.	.	TGCAGCGTCCTCGACAGCACCTACGAGCAGTACTTC	CSVLDSTYEQYF
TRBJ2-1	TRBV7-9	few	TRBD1	TGTGCCAGCAGCTTAGGGCCCCAGACAGGGAGCAATGAGCAGTTCTTC	CASSLGPQTGSNEQFF
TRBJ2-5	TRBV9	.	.	TGTGCCAGCAGCAGATTCGTGGGCCAGGGGAATGAGCAGTACTTC	CASSRFVGQGNEQYF
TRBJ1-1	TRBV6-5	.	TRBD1	TGTGCCAGCAGTTACCTCAGGGGGGAAGCTTTCTTT	CASSYLRGEAFF
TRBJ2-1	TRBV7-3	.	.	TGTGCCAGCAGCCCCCCCAGTGCCTACAATGAGCAGTTCTTC	CASSPPSAYNEQFF
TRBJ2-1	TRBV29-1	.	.	TGCAGCTCTCCCGGGAGCTCCTACAATGAGCAGTTCTTC	CSSPGSSYNEQFF
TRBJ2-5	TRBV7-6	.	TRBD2	TGTGCCAGCAGCATAATAGGGAGGGTCCAAGAGACCCAGTACTTC	CASSIIGRVQETQYF
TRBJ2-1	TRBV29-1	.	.	TGCAGCGGGGACCGCCGCTCCTACAATGAGCAGTTCTTC	CSGDRRSYNEQFF
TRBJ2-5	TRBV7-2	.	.	TGCGCCAGCAGCTTAGCCCCCGAGGGACTCAGGGGCTACAATGAGCAGTACTTC	CASSLAPEGLRGYNEQYF
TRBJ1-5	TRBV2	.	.	TGTGCCAGCAGTGCAGACACGTTCAATCAGCCCCAGCATTTT	CASSADTFNQPQHF
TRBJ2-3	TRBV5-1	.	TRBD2	TGCGCCAGCAGCTCGCACCCTCAGCGGGGCTCAGATACGCAGTATTTT	CASSSHPQRGSDTQYF
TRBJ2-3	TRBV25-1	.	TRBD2	TGTGCCAGCGAACTAGCGGGGGGCACAGATACGCAGTATTTT	CASELAGGTDTQYF
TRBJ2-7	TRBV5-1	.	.	TGCGCCAGCAGCTTGATTATAGGAGACTACGAGCGGTACTTC	CASSLIIGDYERYF
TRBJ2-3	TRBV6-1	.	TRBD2	TGTGCCAGCAAAGGGACTAGCTTCACAGATACGCAGTATTTT	CASKGTSFTDTQYF
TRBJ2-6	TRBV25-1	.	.	TGTGCCAGCAGTGACGAGGGCCTCACTAACGTCCTGACTTTC	CASSDEGLTNVLTF
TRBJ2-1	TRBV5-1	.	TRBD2	TGCGCCAGCAGCTCCGGGGGGGTGAACAATGAGCAGTTCTTC	CASSSGGVNNEQFF
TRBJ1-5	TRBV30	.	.	TGTGCCTGGAGTTTCGCTAGGGGAAATCAGCCCCAGCATTTT	CAWSFARGNQPQHF
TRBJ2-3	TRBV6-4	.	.	TGTGCCAGCAGTGACCGAGGACTGTCTGATACGCAGTATTTT	CASSDRGLSDTQYF
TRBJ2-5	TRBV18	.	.	TGTGCCAGCTCACCACCGAGCCGAGCGGGTACCGAGACCCAGTACTTC	CASSPPSRAGTETQYF
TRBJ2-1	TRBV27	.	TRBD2	TGTGCCAGCAGTCCTATTCTAGCGGGAGAGTACAATGAGCAGTTCTTC	CASSPILAGEYNEQFF
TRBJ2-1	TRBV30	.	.	TGTGCCTGGGGCATCGGCGGTGAGCAGTTCTTC	CAWGIGGEQFF
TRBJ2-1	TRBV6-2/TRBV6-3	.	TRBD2	TGTGCCAGCTTACCCAGAACGGGACTAGCGGGAGCAAATGAGCAGTTCTTC	CASLPRTGLAGANEQFF
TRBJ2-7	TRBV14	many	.	TGTGCCAGCAGCCAAGAGGGGAGATACAATGAGCAGTACTTC	CASSQEGRYNEQYF
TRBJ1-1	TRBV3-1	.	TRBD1	TGTGCCAGCAGCCAAGATAAGGGGGCGAGGACTGAAGCTTTCTTT	CASSQDKGARTEAFF
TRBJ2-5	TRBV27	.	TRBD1	TGTGCCAGCAGTACATCCAGGGGGCTAGAGACCCAGTACTTC	CASSTSRGLETQYF
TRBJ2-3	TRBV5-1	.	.	TGCGCCAGCAGCTTGGGCGGGACAGACGTCGGGAATACGCAGTATTTT	CASSLGGTDVGNTQYF